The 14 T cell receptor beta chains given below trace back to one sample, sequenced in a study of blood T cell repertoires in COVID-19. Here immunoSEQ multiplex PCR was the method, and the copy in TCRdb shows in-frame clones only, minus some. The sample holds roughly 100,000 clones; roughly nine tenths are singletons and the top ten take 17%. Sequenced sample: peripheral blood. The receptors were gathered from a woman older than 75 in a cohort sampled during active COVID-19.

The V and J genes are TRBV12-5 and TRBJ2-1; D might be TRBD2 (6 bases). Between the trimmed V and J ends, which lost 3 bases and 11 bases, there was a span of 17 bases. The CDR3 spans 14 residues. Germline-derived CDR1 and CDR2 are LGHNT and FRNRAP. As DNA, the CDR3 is TGTGCTAGTGGTTTAGGATGGGGGGAGGCCAAGCAGTTCTTC. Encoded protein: CASGLGWGEAKQFF.

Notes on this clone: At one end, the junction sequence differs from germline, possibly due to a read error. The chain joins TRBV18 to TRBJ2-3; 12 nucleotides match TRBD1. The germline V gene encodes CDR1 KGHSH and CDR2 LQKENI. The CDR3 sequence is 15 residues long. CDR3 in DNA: TGTGCCAGCGCACCGGGACAGGGGGCAGCAGATACGCAGTATTTT. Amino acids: CASAPGQGAADTQYF.

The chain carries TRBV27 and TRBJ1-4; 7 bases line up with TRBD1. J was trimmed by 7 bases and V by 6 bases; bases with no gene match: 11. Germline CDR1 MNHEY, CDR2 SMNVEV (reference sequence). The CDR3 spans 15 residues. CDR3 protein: CASSQGVRAAEKLFF. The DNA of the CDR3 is TGTGCCAGCAGCCAGGGGGTTAGGGCTGCTGAAAAACTGTTTTTT.

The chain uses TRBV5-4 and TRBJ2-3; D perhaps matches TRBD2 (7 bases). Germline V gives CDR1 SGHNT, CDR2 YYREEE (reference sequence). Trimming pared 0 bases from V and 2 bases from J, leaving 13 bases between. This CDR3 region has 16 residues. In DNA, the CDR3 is TGTGCCAGCAGCTTGGAGGGGGGGTCTAACACAGATACGCAGTATTTT. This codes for CASSLEGGSNTDTQYF.

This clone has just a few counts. CDR3 loop: CASSKVLRGRNQPQHF. CDR3 nucleotides: TGTGCCAGCAGCAAAGTGTTGCGAGGTCGCAATCAGCCCCAGCATTTT. The chain employs TRBV21-1 and TRBJ1-5. TRBV21-1 is a documented pseudogene. The CDR3 runs 16 residues.

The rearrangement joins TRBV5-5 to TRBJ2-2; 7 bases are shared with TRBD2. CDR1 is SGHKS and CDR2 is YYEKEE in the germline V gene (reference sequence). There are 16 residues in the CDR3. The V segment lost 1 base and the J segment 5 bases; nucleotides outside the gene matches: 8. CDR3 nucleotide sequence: TGTGCCAGCAGCTTGTGGGAGGGAGTAAGGACCGGGGAGCTGTTTTTT. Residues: CASSLWEGVRTGELFF. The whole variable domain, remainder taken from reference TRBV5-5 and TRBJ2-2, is DAGVTQSPTHLIKTRGQQVTLRCSPISGHKSVSWYQQVLGQGPQFIFQYYEKEERGRGNFPDRFSARQFPNYSSELNVNALLLGDSALYLCASSLWEGVRTGELFFGEGSRLTVL.

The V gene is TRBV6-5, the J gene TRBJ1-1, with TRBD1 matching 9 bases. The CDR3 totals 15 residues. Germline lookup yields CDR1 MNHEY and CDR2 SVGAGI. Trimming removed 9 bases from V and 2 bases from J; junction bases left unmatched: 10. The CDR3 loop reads CASKTGGEGNTEAFF. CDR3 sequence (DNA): TGTGCCAGTAAAACAGGGGGCGAGGGAAACACTGAAGCTTTCTTT.

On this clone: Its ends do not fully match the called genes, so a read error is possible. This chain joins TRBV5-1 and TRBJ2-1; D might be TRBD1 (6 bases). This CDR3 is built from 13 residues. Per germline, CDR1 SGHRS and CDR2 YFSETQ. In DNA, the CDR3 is TGCGCCAGCAGTTTGGACAGTCTCAATGAGCAGTTCTTC. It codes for CASSLDSLNEQFF. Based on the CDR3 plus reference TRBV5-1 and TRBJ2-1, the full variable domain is KAGVTQTPRYLIKTRGQQVTLSCSPISGHRSVSWYQQTPGQGLQFLFEYFSETQRNKGNFPGRFSGRQFSNSRSEMNVSTLELGDSALYLCASSLDSLNEQFFGPGTRLTVL.

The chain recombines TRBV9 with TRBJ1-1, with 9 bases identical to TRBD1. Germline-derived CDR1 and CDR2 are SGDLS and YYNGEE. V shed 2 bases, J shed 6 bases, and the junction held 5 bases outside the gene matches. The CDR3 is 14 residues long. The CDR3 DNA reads TGTGCCAGCAGCGTGTTGACAGGGGGGGCTGAAGCTTTCTTT. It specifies CASSVLTGGAEAFF.

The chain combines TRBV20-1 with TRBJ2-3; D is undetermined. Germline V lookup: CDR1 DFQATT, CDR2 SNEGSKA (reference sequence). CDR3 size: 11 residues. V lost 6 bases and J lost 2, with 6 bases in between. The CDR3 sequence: CSAVVTDTQYF. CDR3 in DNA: TGCAGTGCAGTAGTCACAGATACGCAGTATTTT.

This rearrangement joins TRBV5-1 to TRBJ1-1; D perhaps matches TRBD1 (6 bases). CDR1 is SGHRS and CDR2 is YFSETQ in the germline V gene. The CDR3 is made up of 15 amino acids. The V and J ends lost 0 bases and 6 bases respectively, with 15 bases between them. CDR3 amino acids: CASSLEGGGTAEAFF. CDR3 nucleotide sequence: TGCGCCAGCAGCTTGGAGGGAGGGGGGACGGCTGAAGCTTTCTTT.

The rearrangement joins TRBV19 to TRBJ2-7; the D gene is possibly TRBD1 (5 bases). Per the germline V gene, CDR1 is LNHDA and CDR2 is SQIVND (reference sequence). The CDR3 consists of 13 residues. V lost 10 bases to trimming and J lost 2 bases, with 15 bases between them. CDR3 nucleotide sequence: TGTGCCACGGGCATGGGGCTACCCTACGAGCAGTACTTC. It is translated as CATGMGLPYEQYF.

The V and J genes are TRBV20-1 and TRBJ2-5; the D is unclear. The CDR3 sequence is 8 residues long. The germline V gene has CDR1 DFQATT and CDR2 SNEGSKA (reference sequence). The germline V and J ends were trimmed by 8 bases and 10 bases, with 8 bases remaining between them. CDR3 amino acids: CSPEDQYF. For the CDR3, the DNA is TGCAGTCCAGAAGACCAGTACTTC.

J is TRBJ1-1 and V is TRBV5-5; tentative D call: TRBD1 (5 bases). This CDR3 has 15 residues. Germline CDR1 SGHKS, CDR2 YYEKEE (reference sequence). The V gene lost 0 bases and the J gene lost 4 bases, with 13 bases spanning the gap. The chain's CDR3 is CASSLDSGGSTEAFF. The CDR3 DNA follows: TGTGCCAGCAGCTTGGATTCGGGGGGTTCCACTGAAGCTTTCTTT.